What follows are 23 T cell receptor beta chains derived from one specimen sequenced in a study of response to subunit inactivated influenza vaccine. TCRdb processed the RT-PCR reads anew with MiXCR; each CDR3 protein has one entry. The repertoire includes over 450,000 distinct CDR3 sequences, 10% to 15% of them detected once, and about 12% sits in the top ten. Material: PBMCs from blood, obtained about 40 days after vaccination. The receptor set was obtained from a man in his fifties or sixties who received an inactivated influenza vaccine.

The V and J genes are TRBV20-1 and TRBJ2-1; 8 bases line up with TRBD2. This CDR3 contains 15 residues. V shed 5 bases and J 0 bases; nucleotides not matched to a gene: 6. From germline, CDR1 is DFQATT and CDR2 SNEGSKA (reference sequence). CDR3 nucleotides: TGCAGTGCTCGGGGGGGTATTGGCTCCTACAATGAGCAGTTCTTC. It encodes CSARGGIGSYNEQFF.

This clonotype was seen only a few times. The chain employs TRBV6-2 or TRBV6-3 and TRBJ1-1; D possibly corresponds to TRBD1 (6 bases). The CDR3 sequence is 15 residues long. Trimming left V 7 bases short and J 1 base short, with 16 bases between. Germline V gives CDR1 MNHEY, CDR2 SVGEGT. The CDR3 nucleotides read TGTGCCAGCATTCCGCGACAGGTGAAGAACACTGAAGCTTTCTTT. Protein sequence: CASIPRQVKNTEAFF.

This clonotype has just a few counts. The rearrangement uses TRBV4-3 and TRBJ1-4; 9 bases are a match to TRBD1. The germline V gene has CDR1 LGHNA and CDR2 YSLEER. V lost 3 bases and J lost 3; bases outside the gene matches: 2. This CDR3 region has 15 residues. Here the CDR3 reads CASSQGTGPNEKLFF. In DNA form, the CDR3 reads TGCGCCAGCAGCCAGGGGACAGGGCCTAATGAAAAACTGTTTTTT.

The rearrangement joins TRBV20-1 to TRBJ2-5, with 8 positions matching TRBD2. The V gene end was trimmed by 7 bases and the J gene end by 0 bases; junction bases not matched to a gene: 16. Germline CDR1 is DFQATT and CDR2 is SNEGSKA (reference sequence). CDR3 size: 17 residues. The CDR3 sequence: CSVTTWGREVNQETQYF. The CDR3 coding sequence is TGCAGTGTCACCACATGGGGGCGGGAGGTCAACCAAGAGACCCAGTACTTC.

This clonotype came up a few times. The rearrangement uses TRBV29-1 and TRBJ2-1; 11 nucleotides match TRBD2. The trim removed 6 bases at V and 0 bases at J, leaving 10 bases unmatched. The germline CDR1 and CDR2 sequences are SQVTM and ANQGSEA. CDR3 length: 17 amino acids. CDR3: CSVQGLAADSSYNEQFF. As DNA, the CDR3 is TGCAGCGTCCAGGGACTAGCGGCCGATAGCTCCTACAATGAGCAGTTCTTC.

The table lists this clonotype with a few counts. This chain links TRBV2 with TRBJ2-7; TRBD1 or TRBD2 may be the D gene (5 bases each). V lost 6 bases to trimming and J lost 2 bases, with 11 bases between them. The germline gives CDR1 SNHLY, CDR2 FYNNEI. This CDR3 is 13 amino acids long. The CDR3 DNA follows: TGTGCCAGCAGGGAGACAGCGGCCTACGAGCAGTACTTC. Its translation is CASRETAAYEQYF. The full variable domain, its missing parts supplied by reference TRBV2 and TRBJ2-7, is EPEVTQTPSHQVTQMGQEVILRCVPISNHLYFYWYRQILGQKVEFLVSFYNNEISEKSEIFDDQFSVERPDGSNFTLKIRSTKLEDSAMYFCASRETAAYEQYFGPGTRLTVT.

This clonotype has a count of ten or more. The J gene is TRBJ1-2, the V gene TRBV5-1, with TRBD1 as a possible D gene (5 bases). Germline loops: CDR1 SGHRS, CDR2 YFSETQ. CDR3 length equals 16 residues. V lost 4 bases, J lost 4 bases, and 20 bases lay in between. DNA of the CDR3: TGCGCCAGCAGCCCCGAGACTGAGGGGCGGGTCTATGGCTACACCTTC. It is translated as CASSPETEGRVYGYTF.

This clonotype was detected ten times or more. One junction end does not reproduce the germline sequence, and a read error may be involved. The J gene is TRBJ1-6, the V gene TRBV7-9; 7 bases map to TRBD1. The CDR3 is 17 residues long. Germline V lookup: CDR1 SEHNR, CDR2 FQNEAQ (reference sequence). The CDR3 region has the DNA TGTGCCAGCAGCCATGGGACAGTGACCCCCTATGATTCACCCCTCCACTTT. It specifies CASSHGTVTPYDSPLHF.

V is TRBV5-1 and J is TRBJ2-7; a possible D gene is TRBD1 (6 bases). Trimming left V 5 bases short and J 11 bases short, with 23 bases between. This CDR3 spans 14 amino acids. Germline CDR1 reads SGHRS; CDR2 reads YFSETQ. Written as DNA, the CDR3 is TGCGCCAGCAGGGCAACTACGACAGGAGCCCACGAGTACTTC. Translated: CASRATTTGAHEYF.

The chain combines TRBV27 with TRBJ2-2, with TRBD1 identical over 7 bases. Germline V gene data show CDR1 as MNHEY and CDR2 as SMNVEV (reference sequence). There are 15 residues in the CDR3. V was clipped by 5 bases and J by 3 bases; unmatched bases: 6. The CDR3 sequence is CASSHLQGYTGELFF. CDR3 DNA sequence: TGTGCCAGCAGTCACCTACAGGGGTACACCGGGGAGCTGTTTTTT.

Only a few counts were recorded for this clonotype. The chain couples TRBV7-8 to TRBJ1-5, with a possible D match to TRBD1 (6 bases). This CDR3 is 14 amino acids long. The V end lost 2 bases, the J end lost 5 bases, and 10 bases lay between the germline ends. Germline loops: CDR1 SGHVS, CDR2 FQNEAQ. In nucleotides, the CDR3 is TGTGCCAGCAGCTTAAGGGCAGGGGATCAGCCCCAGCATTTT. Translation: CASSLRAGDQPQHF.

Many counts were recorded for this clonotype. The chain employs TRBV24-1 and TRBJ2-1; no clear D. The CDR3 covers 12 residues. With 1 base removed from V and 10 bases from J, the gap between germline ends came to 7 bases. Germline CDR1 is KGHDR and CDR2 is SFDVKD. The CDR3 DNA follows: TGTGCCACCAGTGATTTTGGCTTAGAGCAGTTCTTC. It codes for CATSDFGLEQFF.

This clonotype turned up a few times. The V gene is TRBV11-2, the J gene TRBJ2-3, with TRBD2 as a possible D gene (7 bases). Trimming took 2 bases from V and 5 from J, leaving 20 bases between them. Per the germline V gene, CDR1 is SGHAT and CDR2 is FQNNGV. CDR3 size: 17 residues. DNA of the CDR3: TGTGCCAGCAGCTTAAGCCGGGGGGCCCTTAAGAGAGATACGCAGTATTTT. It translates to CASSLSRGALKRDTQYF. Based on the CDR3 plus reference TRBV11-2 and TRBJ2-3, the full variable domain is EAGVAQSPRYKIIEKRQSVAFWCNPISGHATLYWYQQILGQGPKLLIQFQNNGVVDDSQLPKDRFSAERLKGVDSTLKIQPAKLEDSAVYLCASSLSRGALKRDTQYFGPGTRLTVL.

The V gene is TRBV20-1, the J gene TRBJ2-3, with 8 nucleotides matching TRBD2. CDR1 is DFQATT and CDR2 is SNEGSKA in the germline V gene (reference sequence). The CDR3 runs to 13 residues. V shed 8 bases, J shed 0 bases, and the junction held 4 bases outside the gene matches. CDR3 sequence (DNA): TGCAGTACCAAGCGGGGGAGCACAGATACGCAGTATTTT. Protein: CSTKRGSTDTQYF.

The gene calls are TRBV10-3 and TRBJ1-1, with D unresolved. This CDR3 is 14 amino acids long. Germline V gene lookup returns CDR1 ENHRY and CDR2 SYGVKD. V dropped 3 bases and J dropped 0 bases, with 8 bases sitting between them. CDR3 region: CAISDGGMNTEAFF. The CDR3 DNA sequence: TGTGCCATCAGTGACGGCGGTATGAACACTGAAGCTTTCTTT.

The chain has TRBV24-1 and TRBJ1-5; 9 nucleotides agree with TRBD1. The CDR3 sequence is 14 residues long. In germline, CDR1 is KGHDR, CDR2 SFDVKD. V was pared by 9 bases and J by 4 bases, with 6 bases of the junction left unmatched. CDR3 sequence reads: CATAGTGKNQPQHF. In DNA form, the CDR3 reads TGTGCCACCGCCGGGACAGGGAAGAATCAGCCCCAGCATTTT.

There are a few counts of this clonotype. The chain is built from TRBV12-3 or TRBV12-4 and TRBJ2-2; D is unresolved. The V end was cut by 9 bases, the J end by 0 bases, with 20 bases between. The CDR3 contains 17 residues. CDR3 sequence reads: CASRRSRQAANTGELFF. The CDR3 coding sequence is TGTGCCAGTAGACGGTCCCGCCAGGCCGCGAACACCGGGGAGCTGTTTTTT.

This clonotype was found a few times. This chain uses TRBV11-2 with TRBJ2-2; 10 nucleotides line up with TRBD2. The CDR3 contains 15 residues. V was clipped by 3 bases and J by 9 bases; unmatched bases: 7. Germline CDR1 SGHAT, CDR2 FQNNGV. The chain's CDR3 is CASSFKPSGGRELFF. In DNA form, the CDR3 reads TGTGCCAGCAGCTTTAAGCCTAGCGGGGGTAGGGAGCTGTTTTTT.

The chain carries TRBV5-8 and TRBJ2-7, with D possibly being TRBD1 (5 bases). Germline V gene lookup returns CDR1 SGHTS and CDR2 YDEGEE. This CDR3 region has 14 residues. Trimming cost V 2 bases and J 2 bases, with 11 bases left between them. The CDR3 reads CASSFTQGTYEQYF. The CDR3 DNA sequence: TGTGCCAGCAGCTTTACTCAGGGAACCTACGAGCAGTACTTC.

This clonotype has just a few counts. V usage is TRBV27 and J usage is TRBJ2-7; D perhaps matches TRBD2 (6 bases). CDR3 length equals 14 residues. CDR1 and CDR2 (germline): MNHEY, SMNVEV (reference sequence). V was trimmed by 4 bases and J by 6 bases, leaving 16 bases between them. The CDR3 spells CASSWGLLSSEQYF. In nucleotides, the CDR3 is TGTGCCAGCAGTTGGGGACTCTTATCCAGCGAGCAGTACTTC.

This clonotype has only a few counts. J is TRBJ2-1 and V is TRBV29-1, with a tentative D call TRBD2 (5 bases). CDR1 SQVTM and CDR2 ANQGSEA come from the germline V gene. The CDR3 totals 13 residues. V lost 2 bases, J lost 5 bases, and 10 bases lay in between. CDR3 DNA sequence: TGCAGCGTTGAACTAGCATTGAACAATGAGCAGTTCTTC. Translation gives CSVELALNNEQFF.

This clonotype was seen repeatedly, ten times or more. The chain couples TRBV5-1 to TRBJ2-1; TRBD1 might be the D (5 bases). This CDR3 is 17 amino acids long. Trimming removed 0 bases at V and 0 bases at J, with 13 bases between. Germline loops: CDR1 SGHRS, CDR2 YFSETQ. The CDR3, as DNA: TGCGCCAGCAGCTTGGACCAAGGGGCGGCCTCCTACAATGAGCAGTTCTTC. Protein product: CASSLDQGAASYNEQFF.

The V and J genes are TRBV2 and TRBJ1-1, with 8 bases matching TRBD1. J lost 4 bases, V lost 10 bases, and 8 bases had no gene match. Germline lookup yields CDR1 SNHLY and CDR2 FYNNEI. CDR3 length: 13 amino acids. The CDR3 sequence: CATKTGEGTEAFF. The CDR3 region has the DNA TGTGCCACGAAGACAGGGGAGGGCACTGAAGCTTTCTTT. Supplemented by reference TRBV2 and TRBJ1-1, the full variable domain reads EPEVTQTPSHQVTQMGQEVILRCVPISNHLYFYWYRQILGQKVEFLVSFYNNEISEKSEIFDDQFSVERPDGSNFTLKIRSTKLEDSAMYFCATKTGEGTEAFFGQGTRLTVV.